The 8 T cell receptor beta chains below were found in one sample sequenced in a study of CD8 T cells in Susac syndrome. After extraction with the RNeasy kit, roughly 0.5 to 1 ug of the RNA was reverse transcribed using random hexamers. TCRdb re-called the immunoSEQ multiplex PCR reads with MiXCR, one entry per CDR3 protein. The table records fewer than 350,000 distinct CDR3 sequences, approximately 89% of them present only once. Source material: CD8+ T cells from PBMCs. Every receptor here comes from a human donor with multiple sclerosis.

This clonotype is a singleton in its sample. This rearrangement joins TRBV12-3 or TRBV12-4 to TRBJ2-5; tentative D call: TRBD1 (6 bases). V was shortened by 3 bases and J by 1 base, with 9 bases between the two germline ends. The CDR3 runs to 14 residues. The CDR3, as DNA: TGTGCCAGCAGTTTTTGGGGGCTCCAAGAGACCCAGTACTTC. As protein: CASSFWGLQETQYF.

The rearrangement links TRBV7-8 to TRBJ2-1; 12 bases map to TRBD2. Trimming removed 0 bases from V and 0 bases from J; junction bases left unmatched: 3. This CDR3 comprises 18 residues. Germline CDR1 and CDR2: SGHVS and FQNEAQ. The CDR3 DNA follows: TGTGCCAGCAGCTTAGCGCTAGCGGGAGGGCCCTCCTACAATGAGCAGTTCTTC. Translation gives CASSLALAGGPSYNEQFF.

The chain employs TRBV7-2 and TRBJ2-7, with 7 bases lining up with TRBD2. The germline V gene has CDR1 SGHTA and CDR2 FQGNSA. Trimming took 1 base from V and 5 from J; bases not matched to a gene: 5. This CDR3 contains 14 residues. The CDR3 loop reads CASSLGGRPHEQYF. The CDR3 DNA reads as TGTGCCAGCAGCTTAGGCGGGAGACCCCACGAGCAGTACTTC.

As DNA, the CDR3 is TGCAGTGCGAACCGGGACGGCTCCTACAATGAGCAGTTCTTC. Its protein product is CSANRDGSYNEQFF. The rearrangement links TRBV20-1 to TRBJ2-1; D assignment may be TRBD1 or TRBD2 (5 bases each). The CDR3 contains 14 residues. The germline CDR1 and CDR2 sequences are DFQATT and SNEGSKA (reference sequence). V was shortened by 6 bases and J by 0 bases, with 12 bases between the two germline ends.

V is TRBV14 and J is TRBJ2-1; D perhaps matches TRBD2 (6 bases). Germline V lookup: CDR1 SGHDN, CDR2 FVKESK. Trimming cost V 4 bases and J 8 bases, with 18 bases left between them. The CDR3 runs to 15 residues. The CDR3 spells CASSPVPGVVDEQFF. The CDR3 DNA is TGTGCCAGCAGCCCCGTCCCGGGAGTTGTTGATGAGCAGTTCTTC.

The chain has TRBV29-1 and TRBJ2-3, with 11 bases identical to TRBD2. The CDR3 contains 16 residues. Trimming at V came to 7 bases and at J to 2 bases, leaving 11 bases not matched to a gene. CDR1 SQVTM and CDR2 ANQGSEA come from the germline V gene. This CDR3 reads CSAGTSGLKDTDTQYF. The CDR3 bases are TGCAGCGCTGGGACTAGCGGCCTCAAAGACACAGATACGCAGTATTTT.

V and J are TRBV6-6 and TRBJ2-7, with a tentative D call TRBD1 (5 bases). The ends were cut back, 7 bases at V and 5 bases at J, with 12 bases in the middle. Per germline, CDR1 MNHNY and CDR2 SVGAGI (reference sequence). This CDR3 contains 12 residues. The CDR3 bases are TGTGCCAGCATTGGGCCCAGGGACGAGCAGTACTTC. It specifies CASIGPRDEQYF.

V and J are TRBV19 and TRBJ1-5; 8 bases fit TRBD1. The CDR3 length is 14 residues. CDR1 and CDR2 from the germline V gene are LNHDA and SQIVND (reference sequence). Trimming cost V 5 bases and J 4 bases; bases outside gene matches: 4. The DNA of the CDR3 is TGTGCCAGTAGTCTGCAGGGGGCGAATCAGCCCCAGCATTTT. Translated: CASSLQGANQPQHF.